One sample yielded the 31 T cell receptor beta chains listed below, sequenced in a study of cytomegalovirus exposure and HLA in healthy donors. Both 60 Vbeta primers and 13 Jbeta primers went into the PCR. The repertoire was sequenced with immunoSEQ multiplex PCR; TCRdb's copy has only in-frame clones and lacks some. The sample includes 130,000 or so clones, 65% to 90% seen only once; the top ten take less than 2.5%. Sequencing was performed on PBMCs. The receptors originated from a woman aged 35 to 49 in good health and CMV-seronegative.

CDR3 nucleotide sequence: TGTGCCAGCAGCACGCCCCTAATAAAGAACACCGGGGAGCTGTTTTTT. Protein sequence: CASSTPLIKNTGELFF. V is TRBV4-2 and J is TRBJ2-2; no reliable D call. CDR3 length: 16 amino acids. Trimming shortened V by 5 bases and J by 1 base, and 14 bases separated the two germline ends. Per the germline V gene, CDR1 is LGHNA and CDR2 is YNFKEQ.

This clone was seen a single time. CDR3: CASSPYDNEQFF. The CDR3 DNA follows: TGTGCCAGCAGCCCCTACGACAATGAGCAGTTCTTC. V is TRBV9 and J is TRBJ2-1; D gene ambiguous. The CDR3 sequence is 12 residues long. Germline CDR1 is SGDLS and CDR2 is YYNGEE. V lost 4 bases to trimming and J lost 5 bases, with 7 bases between them.

The rearrangement links TRBV6-4 to TRBJ2-1, with 10 bases identical to TRBD1. The CDR3 runs 15 residues. Germline lookup yields CDR1 MRHNA and CDR2 SNTAGT. V was clipped by 6 bases and J by 6 bases; unmatched bases: 8. CDR3 DNA sequence: TGTGCCAGCAGCCAAGACAGGGGGCTAGGCAATGAGCAGTTCTTC. Translating it yields CASSQDRGLGNEQFF.

The gene calls are TRBV5-4 and TRBJ1-2; no firm D call. This CDR3 comprises 14 residues. Trimming took 0 bases from V and 0 from J, leaving 6 bases between them. The germline CDR1 and CDR2 sequences are SGHNT and YYREEE (reference sequence). Written as DNA, the CDR3 is TGTGCCAGCAGCTTGGACGGAGCTAACTATGGCTACACCTTC. It encodes CASSLDGANYGYTF.

Remarks on this clone: An end of the junction differs from the germline gene, which may be a read error. V and J are TRBV7-9 and TRBJ2-7; TRBD2 aligns across 11 bases. CDR1 SEHNR and CDR2 FQNEAQ come from the germline V gene (reference sequence). The length of the CDR3 is 14 residues. The CDR3 DNA follows: TGTTCCAGCAGCCCTAGCGGGGGGCGATACGAGCAGTACTTC. This codes for CSSSPSGGRYEQYF.

There are a few counts of this clone. The rearrangement joins TRBV4-1 to TRBJ2-7; 10 bases align to TRBD2. The germline CDR1 and CDR2 sequences are MGHRA and YSYEKL. CDR3 length equals 15 residues. Trimming at V came to 4 bases and at J to 3 bases, leaving 6 bases not matched to a gene. CDR3 nucleotides: TGCGCCAGCAGCCGCGCTAGCGGGAGTGACTACGAGCAGTACTTC. Its protein is CASSRASGSDYEQYF.

The V and J genes are TRBV18 and TRBJ2-7; no reliable D call. The CDR3 is 12 amino acids. Germline V lookup: CDR1 KGHSH, CDR2 LQKENI. V lost 5 bases, J lost 2 bases, and 7 bases lay in between. The CDR3 here is CASSGEAYEQYF. For the CDR3, the DNA is TGTGCCAGCTCAGGAGAAGCCTACGAGCAGTACTTC. Full variable domain (rest looked up from reference TRBV18 and TRBJ2-7): NAGVMQNPRHLVRRRGQEARLRCSPMKGHSHVYWYRQLPEEGLKFMVYLQKENIIDESGMPKERFSAEFPKEGPSILRIQQVVRGDSAAYFCASSGEAYEQYFGPGTRLTVT.

The chain employs TRBV6-5 and TRBJ2-1; D might be TRBD2 (5 bases). With 2 bases removed from V and 10 bases from J, the gap between germline ends came to 12 bases. The CDR3 has 13 residues. The germline V gene has CDR1 MNHEY and CDR2 SVGAGI. The CDR3 region is CASSYPGSLEQFF. In DNA form, the CDR3 reads TGTGCCAGCAGTTACCCGGGGTCCTTGGAGCAGTTCTTC.

The V and J genes are TRBV5-1 and TRBJ2-7, with D tentatively TRBD1 (5 bases). Trimming removed 0 bases at V and 0 bases at J, with 13 bases between. The CDR3 length is 16 residues. Per the germline V gene, CDR1 is SGHRS and CDR2 is YFSETQ. Here the CDR3 DNA reads TGCGCCAGCAGCTTGGTTGGCAGGGCAGACTCCTACGAGCAGTACTTC. The encoded protein is CASSLVGRADSYEQYF.

This chain links TRBV4-1 with TRBJ2-5; 7 bases line up with TRBD2. Germline V gives CDR1 MGHRA, CDR2 YSYEKL. This CDR3 is 15 amino acids long. V lost 2 bases and J lost 0; bases outside the gene matches: 3. The CDR3 sequence: CASSQSSGNQETQYF. The CDR3 region has the DNA TGCGCCAGCAGCCAATCGAGCGGGAACCAAGAGACCCAGTACTTC.

The chain links TRBV10-2 to TRBJ2-1, with TRBD2 matching 8 bases. Germline CDR1 is WSHSY and CDR2 is SAAADI. Germline trimming cut 7 bases from V and 2 bases from J; bases unmatched to any gene: 4. The CDR3 runs to 14 residues. CDR3 residues: CASTLAGTYNEQFF. As DNA, the CDR3 is TGCGCCAGCACCCTAGCGGGTACCTACAATGAGCAGTTCTTC.

The V gene is TRBV6-6, the J gene TRBJ1-1; no reliable D call. The CDR3 is 13 amino acids. V lost 6 bases, J lost 1 base, and 9 bases lay in between. Germline loops: CDR1 MNHNY, CDR2 SVGAGI (reference sequence). The CDR3 coding sequence is TGTGCCAGCAGCAAATATAGGAACACTGAAGCTTTCTTT. This gives the protein CASSKYRNTEAFF.

The gene calls are TRBV18 and TRBJ2-6, with D uncertain. The V end lost 2 bases, the J end lost 0 bases, and 5 bases lay between the germline ends. The CDR3 covers 15 residues. From germline, CDR1 is KGHSH and CDR2 LQKENI. CDR3 sequence (DNA): TGTGCCAGCTCACCATGGAGCTCTGGGGCCAACGTCCTGACTTTC. It yields the protein CASSPWSSGANVLTF.

The gene calls are TRBV7-6 and TRBJ1-4, with TRBD1 identical over 7 bases. Looked up from germline, CDR1 is SGHVS and CDR2 is FNYEAQ. This CDR3 comprises 15 residues. J was trimmed by 5 bases and V by 3 bases; bases with no gene match: 6. CDR3 sequence reads: CASSLQTGINEKLFF. The CDR3 nucleotides read TGTGCCAGCAGCTTGCAGACAGGGATAAATGAAAAACTGTTTTTT.

V usage is TRBV28 and J usage is TRBJ2-7; 8 bases map to TRBD2. This CDR3 is built from 15 residues. Germline-derived CDR1 and CDR2 are MDHEN and SYDVKM. V lost 6 bases to trimming and J lost 4 bases; unmatched junction nucleotides: 11. The CDR3 sequence: CASSRGSGGTYEQYF. CDR3 DNA: TGTGCCAGCAGCAGGGGAAGCGGGGGAACTTACGAGCAGTACTTC.

This CDR3 reads CASRKGRGLAGGHTDTQYF. In DNA form, the CDR3 reads TGTGCCAGCAGAAAAGGACGGGGACTAGCGGGAGGGCACACAGATACGCAGTATTTT. The chain employs TRBV11-2 and TRBJ2-3, with TRBD2 matching over 16 bases. Germline CDR1 SGHAT, CDR2 FQNNGV. The CDR3 is made up of 19 amino acids. With V trimmed by 6 bases and J by 2 bases, 11 bases remained unmatched.

The gene calls are TRBV10-1 and TRBJ2-1; 12 nucleotides match TRBD2. V lost 6 bases, J lost 6 bases, and 6 bases stayed unmatched. The CDR3 has 15 amino acids. Looked up from germline, CDR1 is WNHNN and CDR2 is SYGVQD (reference sequence). In nucleotides, the CDR3 is TGCGCCAGCAGCTCCGGGACTAGCGGGTCCAATGAGCAGTTCTTC. It translates to CASSSGTSGSNEQFF.

J is TRBJ2-1 and V is TRBV12-1; the DNA was not used to check the table's D call, TRBD1. TRBV12-1 represents a pseudogene. The CDR3 extends over 13 amino acids. The DNA of the CDR3 is TGTGCCAGAGTGAGGGGGAGATGGGGTGAGCAGTTCTTC. Its protein is CARVRGRWGEQFF.

This clone was seen a handful of times. J is TRBJ1-3 and V is TRBV2; D is undetermined. The CDR3 sequence is 14 residues long. V lost 6 bases and J lost 0, with 9 bases in between. Looked up from germline, CDR1 is SNHLY and CDR2 is FYNNEI. The CDR3 DNA follows: TGTGCCAGCAGAGTTAGTAGCTCTGGAAACACCATATATTTT. This translates into CASRVSSSGNTIYF.

The chain carries TRBV7-9 and TRBJ1-2; 9 nucleotides agree with TRBD1. This CDR3 has 16 residues. The ends lost 5 bases at V and 0 bases at J; junction bases unmatched: 7. Germline lookup yields CDR1 SEHNR and CDR2 FQNEAQ (reference sequence). CDR3 sequence reads: CASSLGTGQANYGYTF. For the CDR3, the DNA is TGTGCCAGCAGCCTCGGGACAGGGCAAGCTAACTATGGCTACACCTTC.

This chain joins TRBV9 and TRBJ1-2, with D perhaps matching TRBD1 (5 bases). The CDR3 runs 19 residues. Germline V CDR1 and CDR2: SGDLS, YYNGEE. The V end lost 0 bases, the J end lost 0 bases, and 21 bases lay between the germline ends. The CDR3: CASSVGGGTRELANYGYTF. DNA for the CDR3: TGTGCCAGCAGCGTAGGTGGGGGGACGAGGGAGCTCGCTAACTATGGCTACACCTTC.

J is TRBJ1-2 and V is TRBV5-1; 7 nucleotides line up with TRBD1. This CDR3 has 14 residues. V was clipped by 4 bases and J by 1 base; unmatched bases: 4. CDR1 is SGHRS, CDR2 YFSETQ, per germline. CDR3 sequence: CASSPGQINYGYTF. The CDR3 coding sequence is TGCGCCAGCAGCCCGGGACAGATTAACTATGGCTACACCTTC.

This clone has a single count. The V and J genes are TRBV28 and TRBJ2-2, with TRBD1 matching 11 bases. The CDR3 is 15 amino acids. The trim removed 6 bases at V and 6 bases at J, leaving 6 bases unmatched. Germline loops: CDR1 MDHEN, CDR2 SYDVKM. CDR3 nucleotides: TGTGCCAGCAGCTCACCGGGACAGGGGGCCGGGGAGCTGTTTTTT. Residues: CASSSPGQGAGELFF. The full variable domain, its missing parts supplied by reference TRBV28 and TRBJ2-2, is DVKVTQSSRYLVKRTGEKVFLECVQDMDHENMFWYRQDPGLGLRLIYFSYDVKMKEKGDIPEGYSVSREKKERFSLILESASTNQTSMYLCASSSPGQGAGELFFGEGSRLTVL.

The V gene is TRBV7-9, the J gene TRBJ2-5, with TRBD2 matching 8 bases. This CDR3 comprises 14 residues. J gave up 5 bases and V 4 bases, and 6 bases lay outside the gene matches. Germline loops: CDR1 SEHNR, CDR2 FQNEAQ (reference sequence). This CDR3 is CASSYPRGAETQYF. DNA of the CDR3: TGTGCCAGCAGCTATCCGCGGGGGGCCGAGACCCAGTACTTC.

The V and J genes are TRBV6-1 and TRBJ2-3, with 7 bases that match TRBD2. This CDR3 is built from 13 residues. Germline trimming cut 6 bases from V and 10 bases from J; bases unmatched to any gene: 10. Per the germline V gene, CDR1 is MNHNS and CDR2 is SASEGT. The CDR3 spells CASRPSGPLAQYF. Written as DNA, the CDR3 is TGTGCCAGCAGGCCTAGCGGACCTCTGGCGCAGTATTTT.

In this sample, this clone turned up once. The V call is TRBV7-3, the J call TRBJ2-7; D is perhaps TRBD2 (6 bases). There are 13 residues in the CDR3. Trimming removed 1 base at V and 5 bases at J, with 9 bases between. Per germline, CDR1 SGHTA and CDR2 FQGTGA. CDR3: CASSLKGGNEQYF. The CDR3 nucleotides read TGTGCCAGCAGCTTAAAGGGAGGCAACGAGCAGTACTTC. Full variable domain (outside the CDR3, taken from reference TRBV7-3 and TRBJ2-7): GAGVSQTPSNKVTEKGKYVELRCDPISGHTALYWYRQSLGQGPEFLIYFQGTGAADDSGLPNDRFFAVRPEGSVSTLKIQRTERGDSAVYLCASSLKGGNEQYFGPGTRLTVT.

The rearrangement joins TRBV10-2 to TRBJ2-1, with TRBD2 identical over 11 bases. Germline values: CDR1 WSHSY, CDR2 SAAADI. This CDR3 has 14 residues. V was clipped by 7 bases and J by 10 bases; unmatched bases: 9. As DNA, the CDR3 is TGCGCCAGCAATTTAGCGGGAGGGCCTGGAGAGCAGTTCTTC. This codes for CASNLAGGPGEQFF.

The V call is TRBV28, the J call TRBJ2-7; D may be TRBD2 (6 bases). Germline CDR1 is MDHEN and CDR2 is SYDVKM. This CDR3 comprises 15 residues. V was clipped by 6 bases and J by 0 bases, with 15 bases between them. CDR3 sequence reads: CASSYPWGDSYEQYF. CDR3 nucleotides: TGTGCCAGCAGCTATCCTTGGGGGGACTCCTACGAGCAGTACTTC.

The chain employs TRBV6-1 and TRBJ2-1, with 9 nucleotides matching TRBD1. After removal of 7 bases from V and 2 bases from J, the junction contained 6 bases not matched to a gene. Germline lookup yields CDR1 MNHNS and CDR2 SASEGT. This CDR3 has 15 residues. CDR3 nucleotide sequence: TGTGCCAGCATCCCTAGGACAGGGGCCTACAATGAGCAGTTCTTC. It translates to CASIPRTGAYNEQFF.

V gene TRBV5-1 combines with J gene TRBJ1-2; TRBD1 agrees at 12 bases. Trimming took 5 bases from V and 2 from J; bases not matched to a gene: 10. The CDR3 length is 17 residues. Germline CDR1 reads SGHRS; CDR2 reads YFSETQ. The CDR3 sequence is CASRPGQGAIGNYGYTF. The CDR3 nucleotides read TGCGCCAGCAGACCGGGACAGGGGGCAATAGGGAACTATGGCTACACCTTC.

This clone was recorded only once. The V and J genes are TRBV12-5 and TRBJ2-5; 9 bases map to TRBD1. The tail of the sequence fits TRBJ2-7 better, so the J call may be wrong. The germline V gene has CDR1 LGHNT and CDR2 FRNRAP. The CDR3 is made up of 14 amino acids. The CDR3, as DNA: TGTGCTAGTGGTTCTCCGGGACAGGGCGCCGAGCAGTACTTC. Translated, it gives CASGSPGQGAEQYF.